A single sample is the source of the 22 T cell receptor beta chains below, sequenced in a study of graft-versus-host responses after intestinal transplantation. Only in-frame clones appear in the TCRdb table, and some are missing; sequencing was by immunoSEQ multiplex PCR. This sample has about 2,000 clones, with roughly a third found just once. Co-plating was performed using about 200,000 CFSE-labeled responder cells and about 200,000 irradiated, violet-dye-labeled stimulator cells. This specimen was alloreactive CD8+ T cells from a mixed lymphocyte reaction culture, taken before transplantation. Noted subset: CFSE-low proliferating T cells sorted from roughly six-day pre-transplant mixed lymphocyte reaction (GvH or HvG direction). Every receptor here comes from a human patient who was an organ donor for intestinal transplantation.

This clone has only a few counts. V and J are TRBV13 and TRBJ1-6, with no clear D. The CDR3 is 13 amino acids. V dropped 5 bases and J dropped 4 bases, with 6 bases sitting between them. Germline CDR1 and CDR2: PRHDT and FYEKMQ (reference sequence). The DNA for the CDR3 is TGTGCCAGCAGCACCGGATATAATTCACCCCTCCACTTT. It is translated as CASSTGYNSPLHF.

The CDR3 loop reads CSVETANTGELFF. The DNA for the CDR3 is TGCAGCGTTGAGACAGCGAACACCGGGGAGCTGTTTTTT. V gene TRBV29-1 combines with J gene TRBJ2-2, with a tentative D call TRBD1 (5 bases). Germline CDR1 SQVTM, CDR2 ANQGSEA. The ends were cut back, 3 bases at V and 0 bases at J, with 5 bases in the middle. This CDR3 comprises 13 residues.

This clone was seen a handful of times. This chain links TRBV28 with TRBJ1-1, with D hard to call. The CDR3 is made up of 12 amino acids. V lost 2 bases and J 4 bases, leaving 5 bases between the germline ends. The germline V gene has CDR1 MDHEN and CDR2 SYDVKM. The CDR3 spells CASSLIRTEAFF. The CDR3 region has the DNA TGTGCCAGCAGTTTAATCCGCACTGAAGCTTTCTTT. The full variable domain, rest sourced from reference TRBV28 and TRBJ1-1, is DVKVTQSSRYLVKRTGEKVFLECVQDMDHENMFWYRQDPGLGLRLIYFSYDVKMKEKGDIPEGYSVSREKKERFSLILESASTNQTSMYLCASSLIRTEAFFGQGTRLTVV.

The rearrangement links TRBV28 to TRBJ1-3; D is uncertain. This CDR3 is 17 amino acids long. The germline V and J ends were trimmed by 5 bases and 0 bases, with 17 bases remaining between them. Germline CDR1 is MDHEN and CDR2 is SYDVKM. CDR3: CASSPWMTDPSGNTIYF. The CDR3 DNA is TGTGCCAGCAGTCCCTGGATGACGGACCCCTCTGGAAACACCATATATTTT.

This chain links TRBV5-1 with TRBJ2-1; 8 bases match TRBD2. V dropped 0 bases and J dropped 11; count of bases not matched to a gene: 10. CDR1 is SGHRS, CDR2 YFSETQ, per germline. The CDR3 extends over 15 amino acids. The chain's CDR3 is CASSLGGGITMKQFF. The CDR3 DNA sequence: TGCGCCAGCAGCTTGGGCGGGGGGATTACAATGAAGCAGTTCTTC. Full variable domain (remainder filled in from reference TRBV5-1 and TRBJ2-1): KAGVTQTPRYLIKTRGQQVTLSCSPISGHRSVSWYQQTPGQGLQFLFEYFSETQRNKGNFPGRFSGRQFSNSRSEMNVSTLELGDSALYLCASSLGGGITMKQFFGPGTRLTVL.

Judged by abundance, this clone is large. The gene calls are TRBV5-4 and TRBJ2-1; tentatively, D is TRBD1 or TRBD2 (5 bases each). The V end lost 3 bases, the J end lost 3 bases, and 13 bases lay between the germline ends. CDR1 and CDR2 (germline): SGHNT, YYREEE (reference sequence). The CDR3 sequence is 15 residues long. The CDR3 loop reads CASSSDGTGYNEQFF. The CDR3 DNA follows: TGTGCCAGCAGCTCCGACGGGACGGGCTACAATGAGCAGTTCTTC.

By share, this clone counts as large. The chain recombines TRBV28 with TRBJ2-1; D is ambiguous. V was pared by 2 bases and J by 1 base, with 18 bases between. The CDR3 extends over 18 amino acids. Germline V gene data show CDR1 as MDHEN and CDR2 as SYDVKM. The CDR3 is CASSLVSRVLESYNEQFF. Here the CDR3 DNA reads TGTGCCAGCAGTTTAGTATCTAGGGTGCTTGAATCCTACAATGAGCAGTTCTTC.

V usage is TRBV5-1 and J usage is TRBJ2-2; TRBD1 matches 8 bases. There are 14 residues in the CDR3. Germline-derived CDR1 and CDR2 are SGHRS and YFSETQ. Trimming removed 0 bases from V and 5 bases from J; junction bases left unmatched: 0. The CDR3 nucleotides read TGCGCCAGCAGCTTGGACAGGGGGACCGGGGAGCTGTTTTTT. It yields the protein CASSLDRGTGELFF.

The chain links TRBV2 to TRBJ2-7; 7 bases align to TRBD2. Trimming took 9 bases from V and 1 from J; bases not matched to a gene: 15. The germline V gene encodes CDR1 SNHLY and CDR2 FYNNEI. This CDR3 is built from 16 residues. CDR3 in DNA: TGTGCCAGGGATAAGTGGGGGGGACGGACGTCCTACGAGCAGTACTTC. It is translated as CARDKWGGRTSYEQYF.

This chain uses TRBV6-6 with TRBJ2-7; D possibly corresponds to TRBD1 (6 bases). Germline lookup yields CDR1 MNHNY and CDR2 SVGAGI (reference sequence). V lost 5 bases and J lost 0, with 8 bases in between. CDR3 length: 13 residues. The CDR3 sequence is CASSQGTSYEQYF. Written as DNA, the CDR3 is TGTGCCAGCAGTCAGGGGACCTCCTACGAGCAGTACTTC.

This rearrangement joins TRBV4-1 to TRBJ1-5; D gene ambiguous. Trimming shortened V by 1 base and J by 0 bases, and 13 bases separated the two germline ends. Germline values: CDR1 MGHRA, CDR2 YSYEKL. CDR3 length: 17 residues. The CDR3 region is CASSQVSGLYSNQPQHF. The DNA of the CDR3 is TGCGCCAGCAGCCAAGTCAGCGGACTCTATAGCAATCAGCCCCAGCATTTT.

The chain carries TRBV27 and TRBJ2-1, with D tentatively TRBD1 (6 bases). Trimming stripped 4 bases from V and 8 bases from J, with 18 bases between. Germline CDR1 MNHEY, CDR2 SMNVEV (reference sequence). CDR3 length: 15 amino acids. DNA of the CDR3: TGTGCCAGCAGTTCCCCCCTGACAGGATACGATGAGCAGTTCTTC. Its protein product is CASSSPLTGYDEQFF.

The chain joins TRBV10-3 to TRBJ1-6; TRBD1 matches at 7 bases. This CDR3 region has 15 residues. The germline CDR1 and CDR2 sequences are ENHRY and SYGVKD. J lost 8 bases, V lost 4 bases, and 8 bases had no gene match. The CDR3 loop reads CAISVSAGGDSPLHF. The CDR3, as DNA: TGTGCCATCAGTGTGTCGGCAGGGGGGGATTCACCCCTCCACTTT.

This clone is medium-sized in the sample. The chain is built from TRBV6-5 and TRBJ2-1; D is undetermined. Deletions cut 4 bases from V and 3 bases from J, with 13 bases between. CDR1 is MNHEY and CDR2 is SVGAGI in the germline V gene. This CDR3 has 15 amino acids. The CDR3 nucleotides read TGTGCCAGCAGTTGGGGAAGAGCCCTCTACAATGAGCAGTTCTTC. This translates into CASSWGRALYNEQFF.

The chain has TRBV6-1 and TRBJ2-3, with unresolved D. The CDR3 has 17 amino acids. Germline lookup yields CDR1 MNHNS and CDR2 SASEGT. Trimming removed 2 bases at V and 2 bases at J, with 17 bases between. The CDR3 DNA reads TGTGCCAGCAGTGAACTTTGCTTATGCGGATCCACAGATACGCAGTATTTT. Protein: CASSELCLCGSTDTQYF.

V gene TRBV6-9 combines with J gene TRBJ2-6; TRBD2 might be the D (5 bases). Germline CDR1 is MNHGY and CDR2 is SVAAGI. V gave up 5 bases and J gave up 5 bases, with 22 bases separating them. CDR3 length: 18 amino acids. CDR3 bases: TGTGCCAGCAGTAGGGAGTACTTACGACAAAGTCGGGCCAACGTCCTGACTTTC. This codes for CASSREYLRQSRANVLTF.

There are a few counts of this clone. CDR3 in DNA: TGTGCCAGCAGCCGACTCCGGAACACTGAAGCTTTCTTT. Translating it yields CASSRLRNTEAFF. The J gene is TRBJ1-1, the V gene TRBV5-4; D unresolved. The V end lost 4 bases, the J end lost 1 base, and 8 bases lay between the germline ends. Germline-derived CDR1 and CDR2 are SGHNT and YYREEE (reference sequence). This CDR3 has 13 residues.

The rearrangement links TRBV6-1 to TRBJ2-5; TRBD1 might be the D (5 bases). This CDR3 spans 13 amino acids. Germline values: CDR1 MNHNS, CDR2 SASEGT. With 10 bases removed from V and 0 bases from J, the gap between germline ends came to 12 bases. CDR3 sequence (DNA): TGTGCCATCCCAGGGCGCCACCAAGAGACCCAGTACTTC. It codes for CAIPGRHQETQYF.

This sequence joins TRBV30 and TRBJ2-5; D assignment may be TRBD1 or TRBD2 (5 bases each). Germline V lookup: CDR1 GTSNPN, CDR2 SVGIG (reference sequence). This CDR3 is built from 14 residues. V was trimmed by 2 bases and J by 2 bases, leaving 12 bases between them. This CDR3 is CAWSIPGPQETQYF. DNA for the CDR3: TGTGCCTGGAGTATACCGGGACCGCAAGAGACCCAGTACTTC.

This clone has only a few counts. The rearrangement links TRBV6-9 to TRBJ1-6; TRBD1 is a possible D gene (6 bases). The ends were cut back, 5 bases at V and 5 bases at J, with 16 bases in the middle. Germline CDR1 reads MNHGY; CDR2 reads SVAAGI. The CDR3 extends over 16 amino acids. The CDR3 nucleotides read TGTGCCAGCAGTGATGGTCGGGGGGCCCATAATTCACCCCTCCACTTT. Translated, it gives CASSDGRGAHNSPLHF.

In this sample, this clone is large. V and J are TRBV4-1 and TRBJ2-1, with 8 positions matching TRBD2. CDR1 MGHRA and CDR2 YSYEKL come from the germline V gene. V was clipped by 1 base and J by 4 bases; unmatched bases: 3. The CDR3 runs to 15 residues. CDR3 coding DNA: TGCGCCAGCAGCCAAGTAGCGGGGAAATACAATGAGCAGTTCTTC. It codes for CASSQVAGKYNEQFF.

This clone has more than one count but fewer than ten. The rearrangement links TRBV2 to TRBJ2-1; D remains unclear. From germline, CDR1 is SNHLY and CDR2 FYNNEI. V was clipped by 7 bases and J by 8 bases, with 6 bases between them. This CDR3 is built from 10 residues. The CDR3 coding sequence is TGTGCCAGCAAAAGGGATGAGCAGTTCTTC. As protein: CASKRDEQFF. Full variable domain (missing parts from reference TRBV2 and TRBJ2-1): EPEVTQTPSHQVTQMGQEVILRCVPISNHLYFYWYRQILGQKVEFLVSFYNNEISEKSEIFDDQFSVERPDGSNFTLKIRSTKLEDSAMYFCASKRDEQFFGPGTRLTVL.